This T cell receptor (beta chain) stems from a study of T cell responses to AZD1222 COVID-19 vaccine. Study overall: Pooling of second doses given at about 4 or about 12 weeks was done. Whole-study findings and limits: Elevations in Spike-specific TCR breadth and depth followed administration of two AZD1222 doses.

Here immunoSEQ multiplex PCR was the method, and the copy in TCRdb shows in-frame clones only, minus some. Seen here are 110,000 or so clones, 90% to 95% observed once, and the top ten hold 4% to 5.5%. CDR3 length: 11 residues. Germline CDR1 reads MNHEY; CDR2 reads SMNVEV (reference sequence). The V gene lost 6 bases and the J gene lost 6 bases, with 8 bases spanning the gap. Remarks on this clone: Its antigen is currently unknown.

The V and J genes are TRBV27 and TRBJ2-5; no definite D call. The TCR originated in an adult in good health. The material was peripheral blood, obtained on day 0 of AZD1222 vaccination. CDR3: CASRGEKTQYF. The CDR3, as DNA: TGTGCCAGCAGGGGTGAAAAGACCCAGTACTTC.